The entry that follows covers one T cell receptor beta chain sequence. Its recognized antigen is unknown. No clone much larger than this one lies a single base away; base qualities are absent. From cysteine to phenylalanine, the CDR3 is 16 amino acids long. Left in the record is the CDR3 DNA by itself, 48 bases read in frame from the first base. CDR1 and CDR2 were assigned from the germline V gene as LGHNA and YNFKEQ. At the junction V is shortened by 1 base and J by 0 bases; bases outside the gene matches: 5. This sample is part of a study of cytomegalovirus exposure and HLA in healthy donors (dated by TCRdb to 2016 to 2017). Study-level background: According to an earlier analysis of several hundred of the donors, roughly 180 million T cells yielded 117 million unique TCR beta sequences and 276 Gb of sequence data. Roughly 320 gigabases of sequencing data and around 88 million unique TCR sequences made up an early release that covered fewer than 650 HLA-typed donors. Of the 300 to 500 genotyped donors, 75% to 85% were placed in the genetic ancestry cluster associated with self-reported Caucasian donors. The aim of the study was to test whether cataloging public T cell receptors could identify signatures of past pathogen exposure. Using immunosequencing, the study profiled T cell repertoires from approximately 700 subjects and related those repertoires to cytomegalovirus serostatus. A separate validation cohort of roughly 120 different subjects was used in addition to the roughly 670-subject first cohort. To predict cytomegalovirus infection status, the study combined high-throughput TCR immunosequencing, statistical association of individual TCRs with disease status, and machine learning. To study patterns of TCR occurrence, a later analysis re-analyzed previously published TCR beta repertoires from 700 or so donors and added high-resolution HLA genotyping. Rather than drawing on any new phenotypic data, the later analysis identified candidate immune exposures from TCR beta sequences and the way those sequences occurred across donors. In an earlier analysis of about 590 of the donors, high-throughput TCR beta sequencing was used to judge whether each TCR beta V gene segment behaved as functional or pseudogenic. Alongside the repertoire data, information on donor age, sex, ethnicity and CMV serostatus was compiled. A later genetic analysis used genome-wide SNP genotypes for about 65% of the 666 donors, treating that subset as a discovery cohort. Every repertoire in the discovery cohort had been generated on one and the same sequencing platform. Both class I and class II loci were covered by HLA typing, at four-digit resolution. The number of donors typed differed by locus, with 629-630 for A, B, C, DRB1 and DQB1, more than 500 for DQA1, approximately 570 for DPA1, and around 430 for DPB1. About five DR-DQ haplotypes were treated as single units for association and clustering because of strong linkage in the cohort. Among roughly 370 genotyped donors of the cohort, an average of about 240,000 unique TCR beta nucleotide sequences were sequenced per donor, roughly a sixth of them non-productive.

Library construction relied on the immunoSEQ multiplex PCR assay. For the multiplex PCR, a mixture combining 60 forward primers for TCR Vbeta segments and 13 reverse primers for TCR Jbeta segments was used. A multiplex PCR assay on genomic DNA amplified the CDR3 region of rearranged TCR beta genes. The Illumina HiSeq System was used to sequence the amplified TCR beta libraries as 87-base-pair reads. The study's own analysis went as follows. A later analysis tallied around 87 million unique TCR beta chains across the 666 repertoires, and 10 million to 11 million of those chains were shared by two or more donors. Raw reads were error-corrected and collapsed into unique sequences with a nearest-neighbor algorithm that merged closely related sequences to remove PCR and sequencing errors. CDR3 sequences were aligned to IMGT reference sequences to assign V, D and J gene segments. For a sequence to be retained, a match of at least six nucleotides was required to both a V gene segment and a J gene segment. Rearrangements were classified as productive when the CDR3 lacked stop codons and remained in frame with V and J, and all other rearrangements were classified as non-productive. CDR3 was defined by IMGT convention, running from the second conserved V-encoded cysteine to the conserved J-encoded phenylalanine. In an earlier analysis of 587 of the donors, sequences lacking an unambiguous match to a single V gene segment were excluded. In an earlier analysis of roughly 500 of the donors, V segments were called functional above 56.7% productive rearrangements and were called segregating when the between-donor standard deviation exceeded 5%. A statistical classification framework was built for diagnosing cytomegalovirus status from the catalog of TCR beta chain sequences. A later analysis assigned V and J genes by comparing TCR nucleotide sequences with IMGT/GENE-DB human TR gene sequences. In a later analysis, CDR3 sequences and most-parsimonious VDJ recombination scenarios were assigned using the TCRdist pipeline. A later analysis defined each TCR beta chain by its CDR3 amino acid sequence plus V-gene family, and excluded reads lacking a unique V-gene family. In a later analysis, nearly 600 highly shared, low-generation-probability nucleotide sequences were removed to address suspected cross-contamination and a sequencing artifact. In a later analysis, a clonal expansion index was calculated for each public chain from normalized within-repertoire ranks of inferred template counts. In a later analysis, generation probabilities were computed using a VDJ recombination model fitted to out-of-frame rearrangements, and the results were checked against IGoR. In a later analysis, TCR-TCR, TCR-HLA and TCR-CMV co-occurrence was scored with hypergeometric tests, and a repertoire-size bias correction was applied to TCR pairs. False discovery rates were estimated in a later analysis by permuting HLA or CMV assignments 20 times. In a later analysis, co-occurring TCRs were grouped using DBSCAN, and TCRdist sequence similarity was added for clustering within HLA-allele-positive subsets. Co-occurrence clustering excluded repertoires with fewer than 30,000 or more than 120,000 public chains, plus five with anomalous nucleotide sharing. TCRdb's version of the immuneACCESS table is confined to in-frame rearrangements and falls short of the full clone set. An unresolved V gene accounts for under half of the shortfall where checked; the remainder is of unknown origin. V, J and clone size are taken as reported in that table, and D and trimming were inferred from the DNA itself. Counted in this sample were under 200,000 clones; 84% of them appeared once. Approximately 1.9% of the sample is taken by the ten largest.

The cohort was made up of hundreds of healthy bone marrow donors. Cohort members were all nominally healthy when sampled, although unrecorded immune exposures were likely present. The donor was CMV seronegative and belonged to the group of more than 300 seronegative cohort members. Each donor provided a peripheral blood sample, and peripheral blood mononuclear cells were used for TCR beta sequencing. The Qiagen DNeasy Blood Extraction Kit was used to extract genomic DNA from the blood cell samples. Overall study outcomes, separate from this receptor: Because the 87-base-pair reads could not distinguish some IMGT-functional V segments, including TRBV6-2 and TRBV6-3, those segments were excluded. Because some donors lacked HLA typing at each locus, the association tests relied only on the typed subset. The authors suggested that the approach could potentially be extended to other disease states and immunological phenotypes. Strong co-occurrence of HLA alleles, especially DR and DQ, made assigning TCR associations to individual alleles difficult. A later analysis found that most CMV-associated TCR beta chains appeared HLA-restricted, with HLA associations seemingly driven largely by CMV exposure. A cluster of highly shared sequence variants was judged likely to be a technical artifact of the sequencing pipeline. The study listed 164 TCR beta chains as associated with cytomegalovirus. Cytomegalovirus status was reported to be diagnosed by the classifier with high specificity and sensitivity in both the original and validation cohorts. According to a later genetic analysis, donors in an Asian-associated ancestry cluster had fewer N-insertions in productive TCRs than the approximately 630-donor mean. Only TCR beta chains were sequenced in this cohort, and the absence of alpha or paired-chain data limited detectable features. A later analysis found that HLA-associated TCR beta chains were more clonally expanded and had lower generation probabilities than equally common non-associated chains. Most TCR sequences were seen in very few donors, while some public TCRs were found in many individuals. Broadly in line with IMGT annotations, most TCR beta V segments showed up in productive rearrangements about 87% or about 30% of the time in an earlier analysis of around 600 of the donors. A later analysis found that TCR association rates varied across HLA loci, with DRB1 alleles showing the most associated TCRs and HLA-C alleles the fewest. A few of the identified cytomegalovirus-associated TCR beta chains were confirmed in vitro to be specific for cytomegalovirus antigens. A further reported finding was that TCR beta sequences accurately predicted the HLA-A and HLA-B alleles for most subjects in the first cohort. Linkage disequilibrium might explain the correlated functional status among segregating V segments, but an unknown experimental factor could not be ruled out. A later genetic analysis associated a missense DCLRE1C variant with V-gene and J-gene trimming of TCR beta chains, and an independent cohort replicated the association. Presence/absence analyses assumed roughly uniform sequencing depth across donors, an assumption that may not hold. The only immune exposure information available for the cohort was CMV serostatus. According to a later analysis, parvovirus B19, influenza, CMV and Epstein-Barr virus appeared linked to several top co-occurrence clusters. A later analysis associated about 17,000 TCR beta sequences with specific HLA alleles at a false discovery rate of 0.05. The earlier analysis of approximately 560 of the donors excluded over 15 rarely observed V segments, including chromosome 9 orphons, because counts were too low.

Recombination joined TRBV4-2 with TRBJ1-1; TRBD1 fits 7 bases in the junction. The receptor comes from a young man in good health and CMV-seronegative. Sample: PBMCs. The encoded CDR3 is CASSQARQGLNTEAFF. The sequenced DNA: TGTGCCAGCAGCCAAGCCCGACAGGGATTGAACACTGAAGCTTTCTTT.